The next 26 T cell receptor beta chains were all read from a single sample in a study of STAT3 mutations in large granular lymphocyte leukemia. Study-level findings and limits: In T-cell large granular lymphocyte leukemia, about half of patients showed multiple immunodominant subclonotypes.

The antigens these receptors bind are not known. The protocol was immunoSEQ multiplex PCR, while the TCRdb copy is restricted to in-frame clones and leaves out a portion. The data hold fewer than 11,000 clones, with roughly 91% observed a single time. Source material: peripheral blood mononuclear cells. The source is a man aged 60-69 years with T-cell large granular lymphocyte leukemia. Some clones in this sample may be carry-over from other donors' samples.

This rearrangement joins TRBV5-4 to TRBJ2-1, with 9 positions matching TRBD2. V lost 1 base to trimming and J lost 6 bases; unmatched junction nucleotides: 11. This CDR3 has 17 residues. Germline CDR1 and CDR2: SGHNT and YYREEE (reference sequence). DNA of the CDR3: TGTGCCAGCAGCTTGATTGGGGGGGGGACTAGCAGCAATGAGCAGTTCTTC. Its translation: CASSLIGGGTSSNEQFF. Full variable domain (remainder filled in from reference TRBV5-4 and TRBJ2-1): ETGVTQSPTHLIKTRGQQVTLRCSSQSGHNTVSWYQQALGQGPQFIFQYYREEENGRGNFPPRFSGLQFPNYSSELNVNALELDDSALYLCASSLIGGGTSSNEQFFGPGTRLTVL.

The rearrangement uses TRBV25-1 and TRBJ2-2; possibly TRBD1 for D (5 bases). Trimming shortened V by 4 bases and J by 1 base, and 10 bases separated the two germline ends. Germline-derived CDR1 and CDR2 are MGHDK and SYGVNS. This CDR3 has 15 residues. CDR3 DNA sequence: TGTGCCAGCAGTGTTTTCGGACAGAACACCGGGGAGCTGTTTTTT. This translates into CASSVFGQNTGELFF.

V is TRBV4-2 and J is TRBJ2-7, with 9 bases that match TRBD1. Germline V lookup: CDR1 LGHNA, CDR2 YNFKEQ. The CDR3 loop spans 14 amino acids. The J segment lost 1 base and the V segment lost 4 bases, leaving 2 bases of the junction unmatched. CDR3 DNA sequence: TGTGCCAGCAGCCTGGGGACAGGGTCCTACGAGCAGTACTTC. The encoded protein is CASSLGTGSYEQYF.

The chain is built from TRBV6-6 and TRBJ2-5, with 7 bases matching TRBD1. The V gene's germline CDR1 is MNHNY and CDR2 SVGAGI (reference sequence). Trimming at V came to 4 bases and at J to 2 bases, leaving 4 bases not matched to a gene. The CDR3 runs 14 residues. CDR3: CASSFPQGQETQYF. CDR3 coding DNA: TGTGCCAGCAGTTTTCCACAGGGGCAAGAGACCCAGTACTTC.

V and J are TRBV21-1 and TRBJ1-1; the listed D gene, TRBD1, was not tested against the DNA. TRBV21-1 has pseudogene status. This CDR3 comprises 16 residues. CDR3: CASSKAQGRLDTEAFF. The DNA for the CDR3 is TGTGCCAGCAGCAAAGCACAGGGTCGGTTGGACACTGAAGCTTTCTTT.

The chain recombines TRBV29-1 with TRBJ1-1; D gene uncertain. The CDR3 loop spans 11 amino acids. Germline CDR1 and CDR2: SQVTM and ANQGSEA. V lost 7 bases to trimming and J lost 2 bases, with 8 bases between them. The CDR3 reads CSGGHNTEAFF. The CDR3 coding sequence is TGCAGCGGTGGGCACAACACTGAAGCTTTCTTT.

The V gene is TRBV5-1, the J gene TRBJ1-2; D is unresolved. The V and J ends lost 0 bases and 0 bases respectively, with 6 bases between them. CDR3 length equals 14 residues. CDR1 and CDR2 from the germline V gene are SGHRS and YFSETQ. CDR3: CASSLETPNYGYTF. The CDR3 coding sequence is TGCGCCAGCAGCTTGGAAACGCCTAACTATGGCTACACCTTC.

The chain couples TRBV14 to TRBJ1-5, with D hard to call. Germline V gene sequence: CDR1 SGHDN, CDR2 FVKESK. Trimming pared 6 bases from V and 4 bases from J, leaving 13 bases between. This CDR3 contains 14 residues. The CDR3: CASSPLGPNQPQHF. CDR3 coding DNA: TGTGCCAGCAGTCCTCTAGGGCCGAATCAGCCCCAGCATTTT.

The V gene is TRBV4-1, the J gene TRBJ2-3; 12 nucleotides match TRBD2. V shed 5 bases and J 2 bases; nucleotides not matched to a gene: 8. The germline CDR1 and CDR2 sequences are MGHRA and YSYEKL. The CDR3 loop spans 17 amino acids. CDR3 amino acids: CASSTRTSGDLTDTQYF. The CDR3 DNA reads TGCGCCAGCAGCACACGGACTAGCGGGGACCTCACAGATACGCAGTATTTT.

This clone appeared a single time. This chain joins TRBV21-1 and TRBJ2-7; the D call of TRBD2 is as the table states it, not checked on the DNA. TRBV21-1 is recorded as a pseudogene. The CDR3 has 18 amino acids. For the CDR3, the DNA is TGTGCCAGCAGCAAATGGGGGGAGGTGGCGGGCTCCCCCTACGAGCAGTACTTC. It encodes CASSKWGEVAGSPYEQYF.

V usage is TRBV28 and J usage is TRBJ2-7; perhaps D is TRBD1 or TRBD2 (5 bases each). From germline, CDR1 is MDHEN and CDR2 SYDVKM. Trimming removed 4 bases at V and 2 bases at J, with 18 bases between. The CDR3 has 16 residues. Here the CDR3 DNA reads TGTGCCAGCAGTTCCCTCCGGGGCCGCCGGGCCTACGAGCAGTACTTC. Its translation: CASSSLRGRRAYEQYF.

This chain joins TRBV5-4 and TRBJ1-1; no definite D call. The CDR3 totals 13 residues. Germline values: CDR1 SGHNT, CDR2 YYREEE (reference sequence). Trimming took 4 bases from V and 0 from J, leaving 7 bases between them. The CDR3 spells CASSGRMNTEAFF. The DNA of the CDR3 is TGTGCCAGCAGCGGACGGATGAACACTGAAGCTTTCTTT.

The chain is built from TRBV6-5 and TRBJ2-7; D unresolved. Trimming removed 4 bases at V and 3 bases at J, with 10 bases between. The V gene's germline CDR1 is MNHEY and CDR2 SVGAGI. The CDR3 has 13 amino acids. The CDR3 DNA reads TGTGCCAGCAGTTCCCGTGGGTACTACGAGCAGTACTTC. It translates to CASSSRGYYEQYF.

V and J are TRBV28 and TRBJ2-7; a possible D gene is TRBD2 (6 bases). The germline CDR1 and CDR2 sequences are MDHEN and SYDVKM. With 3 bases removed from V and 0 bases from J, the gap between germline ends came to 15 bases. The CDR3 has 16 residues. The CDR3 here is CASSFIVGEDSYEQYF. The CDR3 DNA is TGTGCCAGCAGTTTCATCGTAGGGGAGGACTCCTACGAGCAGTACTTC.

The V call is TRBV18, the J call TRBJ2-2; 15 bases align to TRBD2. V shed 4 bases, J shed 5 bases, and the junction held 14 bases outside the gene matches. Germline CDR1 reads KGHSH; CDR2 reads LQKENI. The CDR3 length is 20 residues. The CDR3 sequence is CASSLTGTSGRRQRTGELFF. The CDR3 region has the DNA TGTGCCAGCTCACTCACCGGGACTAGCGGGAGGCGCCAGAGGACCGGGGAGCTGTTTTTT.

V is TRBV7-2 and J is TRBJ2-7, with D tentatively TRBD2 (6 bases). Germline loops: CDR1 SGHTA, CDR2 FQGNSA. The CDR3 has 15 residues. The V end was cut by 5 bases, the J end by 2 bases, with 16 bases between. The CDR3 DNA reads TGTGCCAGCAGCCCACGGGACGGGAGAGCCTACGAGCAGTACTTC. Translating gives CASSPRDGRAYEQYF.

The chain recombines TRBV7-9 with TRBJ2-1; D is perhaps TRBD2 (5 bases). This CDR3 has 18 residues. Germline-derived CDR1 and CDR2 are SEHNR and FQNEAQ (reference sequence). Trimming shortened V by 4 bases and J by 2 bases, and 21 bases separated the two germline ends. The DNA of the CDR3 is TGTGCCAGCAGCTCCGGCCCCGGCTCTAGCCCCCCCTACAATGAGCAGTTCTTC. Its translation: CASSSGPGSSPPYNEQFF.

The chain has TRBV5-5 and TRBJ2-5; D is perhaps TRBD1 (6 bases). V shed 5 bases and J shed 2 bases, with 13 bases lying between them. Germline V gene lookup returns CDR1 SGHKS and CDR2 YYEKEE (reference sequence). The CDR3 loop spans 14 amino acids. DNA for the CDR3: TGTGCCAGCAGGGTAGGGGGTCCACAAGAGACCCAGTACTTC. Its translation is CASRVGGPQETQYF.

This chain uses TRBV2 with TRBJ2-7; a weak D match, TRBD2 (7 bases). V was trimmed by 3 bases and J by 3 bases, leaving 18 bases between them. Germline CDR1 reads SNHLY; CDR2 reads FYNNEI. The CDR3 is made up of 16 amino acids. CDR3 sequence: CASSEGAAGAGYEQYF. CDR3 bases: TGTGCCAGCAGTGAGGGGGCGGCGGGAGCGGGCTACGAGCAGTACTTC.

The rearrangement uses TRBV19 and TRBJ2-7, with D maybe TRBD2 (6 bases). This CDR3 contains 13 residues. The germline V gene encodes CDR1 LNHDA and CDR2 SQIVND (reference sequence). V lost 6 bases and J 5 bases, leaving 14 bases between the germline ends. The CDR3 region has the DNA TGTGCCAGTAGGGGCGGGATAGGCGACGAGCAGTACTTC. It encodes CASRGGIGDEQYF.

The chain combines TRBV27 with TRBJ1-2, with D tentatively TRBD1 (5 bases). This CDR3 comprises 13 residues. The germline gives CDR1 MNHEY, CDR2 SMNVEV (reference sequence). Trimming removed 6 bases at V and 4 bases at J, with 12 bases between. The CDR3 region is CASSHRSLYGYTF. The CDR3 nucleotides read TGTGCCAGCAGCCACAGGAGCCTCTATGGCTACACCTTC.

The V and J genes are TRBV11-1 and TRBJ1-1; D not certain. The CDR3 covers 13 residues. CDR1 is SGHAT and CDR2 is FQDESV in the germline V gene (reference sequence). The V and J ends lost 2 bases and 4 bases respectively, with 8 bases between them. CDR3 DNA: TGTGCCAGCAGCTTAACGGAGGGCACTGAAGCTTTCTTT. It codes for CASSLTEGTEAFF.

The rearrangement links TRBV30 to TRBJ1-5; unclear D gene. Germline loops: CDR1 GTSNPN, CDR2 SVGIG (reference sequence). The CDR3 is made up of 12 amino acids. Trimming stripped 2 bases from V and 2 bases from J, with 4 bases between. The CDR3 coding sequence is TGTGCCTGGAGTCAGGGCAATCAGCCCCAGCATTTT. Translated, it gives CAWSQGNQPQHF. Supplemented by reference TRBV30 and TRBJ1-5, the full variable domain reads SQTIHQWPATLVQPVGSPLSLECTVEGTSNPNLYWYRQAAGRGLQLLFYSVGIGQISSEVPQNLSASRPQDRQFILSSKKLLLSDSGFYLCAWSQGNQPQHFGDGTRLSIL.

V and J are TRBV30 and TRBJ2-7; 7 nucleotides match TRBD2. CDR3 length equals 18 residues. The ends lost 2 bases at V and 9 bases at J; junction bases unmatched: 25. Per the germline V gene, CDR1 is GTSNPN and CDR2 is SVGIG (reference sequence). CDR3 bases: TGTGCCTGGAGTAGAACAACGGTGCTAGCGGAAACCTCCGTGGTGCAGTACTTC. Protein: CAWSRTTVLAETSVVQYF.

The CDR3 DNA sequence: TGTGCCAACGGACAGGGAGCTTTCTTT. Its translation: CANGQGAFF. The gene calls are TRBV19 and TRBJ1-1; 8 bases fit TRBD1. CDR3 length: 9 amino acids. Germline V CDR1 and CDR2: LNHDA, SQIVND (reference sequence). Unmatched junction bases numbered 2, after V lost 10 bases and J lost 10 bases.

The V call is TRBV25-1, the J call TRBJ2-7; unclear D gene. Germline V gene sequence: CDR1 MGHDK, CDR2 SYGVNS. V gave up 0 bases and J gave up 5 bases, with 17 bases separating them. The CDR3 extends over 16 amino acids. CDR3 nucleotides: TGTGCCAGCAGTGAATATCAGTCCCACCTAAGGAACGAGCAGTACTTC. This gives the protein CASSEYQSHLRNEQYF.